A selection of T cell receptor beta chains follows, all from one sample in a study of cytomegalovirus exposure and HLA in healthy donors. Method: immunoSEQ multiplex PCR; TCRdb's copy keeps in-frame clones and lacks some. The sample lists approximately 95,000 clones; about four fifths were seen once. The sequenced sample was PBMCs. The receptor source for this set is a woman in her forties in good health and CMV-seropositive. Each CDR3 is given with its conserved first and last residue. D genes are given only for firm matches.

v_gene: TRBV27; d_gene: TRBD1; CDR3aa: CASSSWTGLNGYTF
v_gene: TRBV27; d_gene: TRBD2; CDR3aa: CASSLHKTSGRGNEQFF
v_gene: TRBV29-1; d_gene: .; CDR3aa: CSVQPGEPSGANVLTF
v_gene: TRBV10-3; d_gene: .; CDR3aa: CAISEPKEGRQFF
v_gene: TRBV5-3; d_gene: TRBD2; CDR3aa: CARSGRTSGEETQYF
v_gene: TRBV5-5; d_gene: TRBD1; CDR3aa: CASSSRTGEETQYF
v_gene: TRBV30; d_gene: .; CDR3aa: CAWSQSRYEQYF
v_gene: TRBV11-2; d_gene: TRBD2; CDR3aa: CASSLGLAAPSGANVLTF
v_gene: TRBV7-9; d_gene: TRBD2; CDR3aa: CASSSRLAVSYNEQFF
v_gene: TRBV6-5; d_gene: TRBD2; CDR3aa: CASSYIAGETQYF